This paragraph reports one T cell receptor (beta chain). Its antigen is not identified. The data stem from a study of CD8+ T cells in alopecia areata. General study results and limits: With one nonresponder, baseline CD8+ expansion's link to response remains uncertain. It was observed that many expanded lesional clones persisted in scalp and blood during tofacitinib.

Following RNA extraction, reverse transcription yielded cDNA that acted as the sequencing template. The method was immunoSEQ multiplex PCR; TCRdb's version includes in-frame clones alone and lacks a portion of them. The sample has around 200,000 clones, around 60% seen once. The CDR3 length is 15 residues. V was cut by 0 bases and J by 0 bases, with 9 bases left in between. Germline values: CDR1 SGHRS, CDR2 YFSETQ. Treatment specified: oral pan-JAK inhibitor, 5-10 mg twice daily. The sequences come from CD8+ T cells sorted from blood, collected at week 24, from a patient treated with tofacitinib. The TCR originated in a human donor with alopecia areata. The V gene is TRBV5-1, the J gene TRBJ1-2, with TRBD1 as a possible D gene (5 bases). The DNA of the CDR3 is TGCGCCAGCAGCTTGGCCCAGGGACCTAACTATGGCTACACCTTC. Amino acids: CASSLAQGPNYGYTF.